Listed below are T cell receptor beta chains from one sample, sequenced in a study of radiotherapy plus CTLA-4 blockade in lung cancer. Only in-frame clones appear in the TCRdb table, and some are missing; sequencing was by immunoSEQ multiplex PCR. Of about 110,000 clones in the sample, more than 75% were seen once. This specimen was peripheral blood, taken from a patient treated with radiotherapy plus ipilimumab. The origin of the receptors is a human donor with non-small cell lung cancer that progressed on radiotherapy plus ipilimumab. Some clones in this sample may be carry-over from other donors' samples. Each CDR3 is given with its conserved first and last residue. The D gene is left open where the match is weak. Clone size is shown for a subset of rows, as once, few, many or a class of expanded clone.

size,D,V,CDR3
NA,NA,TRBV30,CAWSENAGTPLKPQHF
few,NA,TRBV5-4,CASSLGGSSTNEKLFF
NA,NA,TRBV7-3,CASSLGWNTEAFF
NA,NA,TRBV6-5,CASSEDRGWDYGYTF
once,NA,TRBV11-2,CASSLFVGGNTEAFF
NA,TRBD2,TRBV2,CASKKIGLAGKNIQYF
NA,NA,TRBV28,CASSLGTAQEQYF
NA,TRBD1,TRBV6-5,CASRRQGASYGYTF
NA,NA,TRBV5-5,CASSLGGDDYGYTF
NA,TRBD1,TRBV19,CASTQGGQGSYTF
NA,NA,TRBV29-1,CSVARGSGEQYF
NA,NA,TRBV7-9,CASSLEKGWYGYTF
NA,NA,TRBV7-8,CASSRQDRATNEKLFF
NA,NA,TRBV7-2,CASSLMGGSYGYTF
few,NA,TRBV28,CAIVPGTANTEAFF
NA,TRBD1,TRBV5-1,CASSIGQVTGELFF
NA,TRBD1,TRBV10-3,CAISESPTGGRANYGYTF
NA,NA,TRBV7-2,CASSLAGGVWGQPQHF
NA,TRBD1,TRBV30,CAWSKTGVPWTQYF
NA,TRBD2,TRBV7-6,CASSLVTSGGAGEQFF
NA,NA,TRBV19,CASSIDPERPNQPQHF
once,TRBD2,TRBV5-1,CASSAREGRGEQFF
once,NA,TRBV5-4,CASSLDLHTQYF
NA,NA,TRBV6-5,CASSYRGETNEKLFF
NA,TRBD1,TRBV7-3,CASSIRTGAYNEQFF
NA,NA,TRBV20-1,CSARQTIEAFF
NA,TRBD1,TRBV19,CASSIVTGVGYEQYF
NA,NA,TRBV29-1,CSVADSLQGMNQPQHF
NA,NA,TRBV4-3,CASSQDGSYEQYF
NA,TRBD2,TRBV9,CASQPGGGELFF
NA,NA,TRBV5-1,CASSSRTGGLTDTQYF
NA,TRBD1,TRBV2,CASIRQGGNEKLFF